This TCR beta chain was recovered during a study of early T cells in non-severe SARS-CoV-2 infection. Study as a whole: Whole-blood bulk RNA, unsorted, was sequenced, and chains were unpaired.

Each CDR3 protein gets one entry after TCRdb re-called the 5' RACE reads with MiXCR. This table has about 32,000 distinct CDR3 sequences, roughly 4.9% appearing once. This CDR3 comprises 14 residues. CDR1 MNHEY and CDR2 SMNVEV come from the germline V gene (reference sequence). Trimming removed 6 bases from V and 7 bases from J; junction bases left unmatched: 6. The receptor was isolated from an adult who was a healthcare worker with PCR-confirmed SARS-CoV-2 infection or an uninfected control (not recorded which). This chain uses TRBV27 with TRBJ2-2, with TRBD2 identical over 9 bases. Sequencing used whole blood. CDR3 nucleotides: TGTGCCAGCAGGTGGCTAGCGGGGAACGGGGAGCTGTTTTTT. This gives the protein CASRWLAGNGELFF.